One sample yielded the 21 T cell receptor beta chains listed below, sequenced in a study of vaccination and CD4 T cells after COVID-19. Once obtained from cultured CD4+ T cells, the DNA was sequenced using the Oncomine TCR Beta short-read assay. MiXCR was run by TCRdb on the PCR reads, yielding one entry per CDR3 protein. The table has over 7,500 distinct CDR3 sequences, around three fifths seen once. No antigen is known for these receptors. Treatment reported: roughly nine-day PBMC culture with coronavirus spike peptide pools or control peptides (ViraFEST assay). Those CD4+ T cells from the unexposed donor predate the COVID-19 pandemic (2011-2018). The sequenced sample consisted of CD4+ T cells from blood, cultured in vitro. The receptors were sampled from a human donor in good health.

The rearrangement uses TRBV5-1 and TRBJ1-6, with TRBD1 matching over 7 bases. CDR1 is SGHRS, CDR2 YFSETQ, per germline. The CDR3 loop spans 13 amino acids. After removal of 7 bases from V and 3 bases from J, the junction contained 1 base not matched to a gene. As DNA, the CDR3 is TGCGCCAGCCGGGACAGCTATAATTCACCCCTCCACTTT. The encoded protein is CASRDSYNSPLHF.

The chain links TRBV7-2 to TRBJ2-2; D gene uncertain. This CDR3 is built from 15 residues. Looked up from germline, CDR1 is SGHTA and CDR2 is FQGNSA. The V gene lost 5 bases and the J gene lost 8 bases, with 18 bases spanning the gap. The CDR3 region is CASSLGSLFAGELFF. In nucleotides, the CDR3 is TGTGCCAGCAGCCTAGGGTCTCTTTTTGCGGGGGAGCTGTTTTTT.

The CDR3 protein is CASRGLRGLGEAFF. CDR3 DNA sequence: TGTGCCAGCAGAGGACTTAGGGGGCTGGGTGAAGCTTTCTTT. The chain carries TRBV6-1 and TRBJ1-1, with 7 bases fitting TRBD1. CDR3 size: 14 residues. The V and J ends lost 6 bases and 7 bases, in that order; junction bases with no gene match: 11. CDR1 is MNHNS, CDR2 SASEGT, per germline.

The chain is built from TRBV7-8 and TRBJ1-2; no clear D. The V end was cut by 2 bases, the J end by 0 bases, with 7 bases between. The CDR3 loop spans 14 amino acids. Germline V gives CDR1 SGHVS, CDR2 FQNEAQ. Written as DNA, the CDR3 is TGTGCCAGCAGCTTACGCAGCTCTAACTATGGCTACACCTTC. Protein product: CASSLRSSNYGYTF. Full variable domain (missing parts from reference TRBV7-8 and TRBJ1-2): GAGVSQSPRYKVAKRGQDVALRCDPISGHVSLFWYQQALGQGPEFLTYFQNEAQLDKSGLPSDRFFAERPEGSVSTLKIQRTQQEDSAVYLCASSLRSSNYGYTFGSGTRLTVV.

This clonotype is deemed medium-sized. This chain connects TRBV11-2 to TRBJ2-3; 12 bases align to TRBD2. CDR1 is SGHAT and CDR2 is FQNNGV in the germline V gene. This CDR3 is 17 amino acids long. Trimming removed 3 bases from V and 1 base from J; junction bases left unmatched: 5. CDR3 sequence: CASSFSGLAGRTDTQYF. In DNA form, the CDR3 reads TGTGCCAGCAGCTTCAGTGGACTAGCGGGGCGCACAGATACGCAGTATTTT.

This clonotype was picked up a small number of times. The chain uses TRBV2 and TRBJ1-2; 9 bases agree with TRBD1. There are 11 residues in the CDR3. Germline V gives CDR1 SNHLY, CDR2 FYNNEI. The junction had 4 bases not matched to a gene; V was cut back by 7 bases and J by 10 bases. The CDR3 DNA is TGTGCCAGCATTCGGACAGGGGACTACACCTTC. Translated, it gives CASIRTGDYTF. Looking up the rest from reference TRBV2 and TRBJ1-2 gives the full variable domain: EPEVTQTPSHQVTQMGQEVILRCVPISNHLYFYWYRQILGQKVEFLVSFYNNEISEKSEIFDDQFSVERPDGSNFTLKIRSTKLEDSAMYFCASIRTGDYTFGSGTRLTVV.

The gene calls are TRBV5-4 and TRBJ2-1, with 10 bases fitting TRBD2. Germline-derived CDR1 and CDR2 are SGHNT and YYREEE (reference sequence). The V segment lost 4 bases and the J segment 10 bases; nucleotides outside the gene matches: 5. This CDR3 contains 13 residues. CDR3 coding DNA: TGTGCCAGCAGCGCGGGACTAGCGAGAGAGCAGTTCTTC. Translating it yields CASSAGLAREQFF.

J is TRBJ2-1 and V is TRBV27; no firm D call. The CDR3 extends over 14 amino acids. Per germline, CDR1 MNHEY and CDR2 SMNVEV (reference sequence). V was cut by 7 bases and J by 2 bases, with 12 bases left in between. CDR3 region: CASNRPPAYNEQFF. The CDR3 DNA sequence: TGTGCCAGCAATCGCCCCCCCGCCTACAATGAGCAGTTCTTC.

This chain connects TRBV20-1 to TRBJ2-1; a possible D gene is TRBD2 (6 bases). The CDR3 has 14 amino acids. Deletions cut 6 bases from V and 6 bases from J, with 18 bases between. CDR1 and CDR2 (germline): DFQATT, SNEGSKA (reference sequence). CDR3 sequence reads: CSATMGLLSNEQFF. DNA of the CDR3: TGCAGTGCGACGATGGGACTTTTATCCAATGAGCAGTTCTTC.

The chain is built from TRBV7-2 and TRBJ1-2; D is ambiguous. The CDR3 loop spans 13 amino acids. V lost 1 base to trimming and J lost 5 bases, with 8 bases between them. Germline CDR1 and CDR2: SGHTA and FQGNSA. The CDR3 DNA reads as TGTGCCAGCAGCTTAGAGGGCCAATATGGCTACACCTTC. Residues: CASSLEGQYGYTF.

The chain combines TRBV15 with TRBJ1-1; 7 bases fit TRBD1. V lost 5 bases to trimming and J lost 2 bases; unmatched junction nucleotides: 8. Germline lookup yields CDR1 LNHNV and CDR2 YYDKDF (reference sequence). CDR3 length: 15 residues. The CDR3 nucleotides are TGTGCCACCAGCTCACGGACAGGAGGCAACACTGAAGCTTTCTTT. Amino acids: CATSSRTGGNTEAFF.

In this sample, this clonotype turned up a few times. The rearrangement links TRBV15 to TRBJ1-1, with D perhaps TRBD1 (5 bases). CDR1 is LNHNV and CDR2 is YYDKDF in the germline V gene (reference sequence). Trimming left V 1 base short and J 5 bases short, with 8 bases between. The CDR3 runs to 13 residues. The CDR3 here is CATSRVWGTEAFF. As DNA, the CDR3 is TGTGCCACCAGCAGAGTTTGGGGGACTGAAGCTTTCTTT.

The J gene is TRBJ2-4, the V gene TRBV5-1; TRBD1 aligns across 10 bases. The CDR3 consists of 16 residues. V gave up 1 base and J gave up 1 base; unmatched junction bases: 2. From germline, CDR1 is SGHRS and CDR2 YFSETQ. CDR3 sequence (DNA): TGCGCCAGCAGCTTGAGGACAGGGGGGGCCAAAAACATTCAGTACTTC. Translating gives CASSLRTGGAKNIQYF. Looking up the rest from reference TRBV5-1 and TRBJ2-4 gives the full variable domain: KAGVTQTPRYLIKTRGQQVTLSCSPISGHRSVSWYQQTPGQGLQFLFEYFSETQRNKGNFPGRFSGRQFSNSRSEMNVSTLELGDSALYLCASSLRTGGAKNIQYFGAGTRLSVL.

In this sample, this clonotype turned up once. The gene calls are TRBV2 and TRBJ2-1; no clear D gene. The CDR3 is 14 amino acids. Germline CDR1 and CDR2: SNHLY and FYNNEI. Between the trimmed V and J ends, which lost 4 bases and 1 base, there was a span of 8 bases. In DNA form, the CDR3 reads TGTGCCAGCAGTGTTAAGGGATCCTACAATGAGCAGTTCTTC. This codes for CASSVKGSYNEQFF.

The chain uses TRBV30 and TRBJ1-5, with D tentatively TRBD1 (5 bases). This CDR3 has 14 amino acids. Germline loops: CDR1 GTSNPN, CDR2 SVGIG (reference sequence). V was shortened by 0 bases and J by 7 bases, with 13 bases between the two germline ends. CDR3 residues: CAWSVDSEWQPQHF. CDR3 nucleotides: TGTGCCTGGAGTGTTGACAGTGAGTGGCAGCCCCAGCATTTT.

V gene TRBV7-8 combines with J gene TRBJ2-1; 11 positions match TRBD1. Trimming at V came to 3 bases and at J to 6 bases, leaving 10 bases not matched to a gene. Germline CDR1 reads SGHVS; CDR2 reads FQNEAQ. The CDR3 has 17 amino acids. This CDR3 is CASSFDGQGANSNEQFF. The CDR3 nucleotides read TGTGCCAGCAGCTTCGATGGACAGGGGGCTAACTCCAATGAGCAGTTCTTC.

The chain has TRBV6-2 or TRBV6-3 and TRBJ1-6; 9 nucleotides align to TRBD1. The CDR3 sequence is 15 residues long. V was pared by 2 bases and J by 10 bases, with 6 bases of the junction left unmatched. In germline, CDR1 is MNHEY, CDR2 SVGEGT. CDR3 region: CASSYRGQGGSPLHF. CDR3 DNA sequence: TGTGCCAGCAGTTACCGGGGACAGGGAGGATCACCCCTCCACTTT.

A word on this clonotype: Its ends do not fully match the called genes, so a read error is possible. The rearrangement uses TRBV7-8 and TRBJ1-2; the match to TRBD1 covers 8 bases. The CDR3 is made up of 16 amino acids. CDR1 is SGHVS, CDR2 FQNEAQ, per germline. CDR3 loop: CASSTDRVKANYGHTF. The DNA of the CDR3 is TGTGCCAGCAGCACGGACAGGGTTAAAGCTAACTATGGCCACACCTTC.

The genes are TRBV20-1 and TRBJ1-2; D might be TRBD1 (5 bases). CDR1 is DFQATT, CDR2 SNEGSKA, per germline (reference sequence). The CDR3 has 14 amino acids. Between the trimmed V and J ends, which lost 2 bases and 7 bases, there was a span of 17 bases. Here the CDR3 reads CSARYQTDLLGYTF. CDR3 in DNA: TGCAGTGCTAGATACCAGACAGATCTCCTTGGCTACACCTTC.

J is TRBJ1-2 and V is TRBV5-4; D gene unclear. The CDR3 sequence is 16 residues long. Trimming shortened V by 0 bases and J by 0 bases, and 12 bases separated the two germline ends. Germline loops: CDR1 SGHNT, CDR2 YYREEE (reference sequence). CDR3 region: CASSLVPGPANYGYTF. The CDR3 nucleotides are TGTGCCAGCAGCTTGGTCCCCGGGCCAGCTAACTATGGCTACACCTTC.

CDR3 nucleotides: TGCGCCAGCAGTGAGATTTACGGGGGGACCGGGGAGCTGTTTTTT. Amino acids: CASSEIYGGTGELFF. The chain joins TRBV10-1 to TRBJ2-2, with 7 bases aligning to TRBD2. V shed 2 bases, J shed 5 bases, and the junction held 5 bases outside the gene matches. Germline assignment: CDR1 WNHNN and CDR2 SYGVQD (reference sequence). This CDR3 is 15 amino acids long.